This T cell receptor (beta chain) emerged from a study of cytomegalovirus exposure and HLA in healthy donors. Looked up from germline, CDR1 is SGHKS and CDR2 is YYEKEE (reference sequence). This CDR3 is built from 13 residues. V dropped 4 bases and J dropped 2 bases, with 10 bases sitting between them. Method: immunoSEQ multiplex PCR; TCRdb's copy keeps in-frame clones and lacks some. The table has tens of thousands of clones, 90% to 96% seen once; the top ten hold roughly 1.5%. V gene TRBV5-5 combines with J gene TRBJ2-7; D gene uncertain. The origin of this receptor is a man aged 18 to 29 in good health and CMV-seropositive. The sequenced material came from PBMCs. The CDR3 loop is CASSPNRAYEQYF. For the CDR3, the DNA is TGTGCCAGCAGCCCTAACCGGGCCTACGAGCAGTACTTC.